Sequencing of this TCR beta chain was carried out in a study of breast tumors, draining lymph nodes, adjacent tissues. The study, taken as a whole, reports: Tumor TCR diversity was below lymph nodes but above nontumor tissue. Tumor and nontumor repertoires were significantly more similar in luminal-like than in basal-like breast cancer. Data only fit, rather than demonstrated, lymph node origin of most tumor T cells.

TCRdb fed the multiplex PCR reads into MiXCR, producing one record per CDR3 protein. The sample contains approximately 130,000 distinct CDR3 sequences, 21% of which appear only once. Samples came from axillary lymph nodes draining the breast cancer. This clonotype was seen repeatedly, ten times or more. Its antigen is currently unknown. Trimming took 5 bases from V and 9 from J, leaving 23 bases between them. The CDR3 is 15 residues long. CDR1 and CDR2 (germline): MNHEY, SVGEGT. The sequence was collected from a female donor with breast cancer. Some clones in this sample may be carry-over from other donors' samples. The rearrangement links TRBV6-2 or TRBV6-3 to TRBJ2-7; D remains unclear. Sequenced sample: axillary lymph node tissue. The CDR3 loop is CASSEVPALNSRQYF. In DNA form, the CDR3 reads TGTGCCAGCAGTGAGGTGCCGGCACTGAATAGCAGGCAGTACTTC.